The clone carrying this TCR beta chain appeared a single time. The data derive from a study of blood T cell repertoires in COVID-19. Libraries were prepared by immunoSEQ multiplex PCR; TCRdb keeps only in-frame clonotypes and omits some of them. The data contain some 70,000 clones, almost 90% of them singletons. Material: peripheral blood. The origin of this receptor is a man in his forties or fifties with acute or convalescent COVID-19.

CDR3 nucleotides: TGTGCCAGCAGCCTCGCCCTAAACCAGCCCCAGCATTTT. Its protein is CASSLALNQPQHF. V usage is TRBV7-9 and J usage is TRBJ1-5; the D is unclear. This CDR3 spans 13 amino acids. V lost 5 bases to trimming and J lost 7 bases, with 12 bases between them. CDR1 SEHNR and CDR2 FQNEAQ come from the germline V gene (reference sequence).